This is a list of T cell receptor beta chains from one sample in a study of Ad26.COV2.S vaccination and SARS-CoV-2 variants. Profiled with immunoSEQ multiplex PCR; TCRdb holds only in-frame clones, not every one. Here the sample spans 300,000 to 400,000 clones, approximately 90% being singletons. The sample in question was peripheral blood, obtained after recovery from COVID-19. Receptors were obtained from a human donor who had recovered from COVID-19. CDR3s include the opening cysteine and the closing phenylalanine or tryptophan. The D gene is left open where the match is weak. Where a row states a size, it is once, few, many or the class of an expanded clone; other rows omit it.

>TRBJ2-1|TRBV4-1|.|.
TGCGCCAGCAGCCAAGGAGACGGAGACAATGAGCAGTTCTTC
CASSQGDGDNEQFF
>TRBJ2-7|TRBV12-3/TRBV12-4|.|.
TGTGCCAGCAGTTTAGGGGACTGGGACGAGCAGTACTTC
CASSLGDWDEQYF
>TRBJ2-7|TRBV19|.|once
TGTGCCAGTAGTCAAAACAAAGTGAATTACGAGCAGTACTTC
CASSQNKVNYEQYF
>TRBJ1-6|TRBV5-1|.|.
TGCGCCAGCAGCTTGGCGCAGGGGAGGTCCTATAATTCACCCCTCCACTTT
CASSLAQGRSYNSPLHF
>TRBJ1-1|TRBV29-1|.|.
TGCAGCGTTGGAGATATGAACACTGAAGCTTTCTTT
CSVGDMNTEAFF
>TRBJ2-5|TRBV7-9|TRBD2|.
TGTGCCAGCAGCTTAGCGGGACTAGGGACGGAGACCCAGTACTTC
CASSLAGLGTETQYF
>TRBJ1-5|TRBV7-5|.|.
TGTGCCAGAAGCTTAGTAACAGGGGATCGACAGCCCCAGCATTTT
CARSLVTGDRQPQHF
>TRBJ1-2|TRBV11-2|.|few
TGTGCCAGCAGCTTAGATCGATGGGGAACCGACTATGGCTACACCTTC
CASSLDRWGTDYGYTF
>TRBJ2-3|TRBV6-5|.|.
TGTGCCAGCAGTTACTCGAAACTTAGCCCTTCCCAGTATTTT
CASSYSKLSPSQYF
>TRBJ1-1|TRBV5-4|.|.
TGTGCCAGCGGTAGGGGCCCATCTCTGAACACTGAAGCTTTCTTT
CASGRGPSLNTEAFF
>TRBJ1-1|TRBV7-6|.|.
TGTGCCAGCAGCTTAGCGGACGGAGGGGACACTGAAGCTTTCTTT
CASSLADGGDTEAFF
>TRBJ1-1|TRBV9|.|.
TGTGCCAGCAGCACAGCGATGGGCACTGAAGCTTTCTTT
CASSTAMGTEAFF
>TRBJ2-1|TRBV7-8|TRBD2|once
TGTGCCAGCAGCCCTCATACCGGGACTAGCGTCGCCTATGAGCAGTTCTTC
CASSPHTGTSVAYEQFF
>TRBJ2-7|TRBV2|.|.
TGTGCCAGCAGTGAAGAGAAGGGGGGCCGAAGCTACGAGCAGTACTTC
CASSEEKGGRSYEQYF
>TRBJ1-1|TRBV14|.|.
TGTGCCAGCAGCCGGCAGTACACTGAAGCTTTCTTT
CASSRQYTEAFF
>TRBJ1-2|TRBV6-6|.|.
TGTGCCAGCATTTTCGACAGGAGCTATGGCTACACCTTC
CASIFDRSYGYTF
>TRBJ1-2|TRBV5-1|.|.
TGCGCCAGCAGCTTGGGGGACGGTCGCCCTCGATTGGCGAATGGCGACTATGGCTACACCTTC
CASSLGDGRPRLANGDYGYTF
>TRBJ2-7|TRBV12-2|.|few
TGTGCAAGTCGCTTAGCGCATCTCACACCGGGAACAACCTACGAGCAGTACTTC
CASRLAHLTPGTTYEQYF
>TRBJ1-2|TRBV5-1|.|.
TGCGCCAGCAGCCCGCTGGGAGACCTAGGGGGCTACACCTTC
CASSPLGDLGGYTF
>TRBJ2-5|TRBV7-9|.|.
TGTGCCAGCAGCTTAATCCTGGAGACCCAGTACTTC
CASSLILETQYF
>TRBJ2-1|TRBV5-6|TRBD1|.
TGTGCCAGCAGCTTGTTCGTGGGACAGGGCTACAATGAGCAGTTCTTC
CASSLFVGQGYNEQFF
>TRBJ1-6|TRBV6-5|.|.
TGTGCCAGCAGATCAGGAGACTATAATTCACCCCTCCACTTT
CASRSGDYNSPLHF
>TRBJ2-1|TRBV20-1|.|once
TGCAGTGCTAGTGATCCCGCGAACTCCTACAATGAGCAGTTCTTC
CSASDPANSYNEQFF
>TRBJ1-5|TRBV19|.|few
TGTGCCGCCAGGGAACGATATAGCAATCAGCCCCAGCATTTT
CAARERYSNQPQHF
>TRBJ2-3|TRBV7-5|.|.
TGTGCCAGAATGGCACCGGACAGCACAGATACGCAGTATTTT
CARMAPDSTDTQYF
>TRBJ1-2|TRBV7-9|.|.
TGTGCCAGCAGCTTCGTTTTGGCGGGTCCCCCTGACGGCTACACCTTC
CASSFVLAGPPDGYTF
>TRBJ1-1|TRBV19|.|once
TGTGCCAGTAGTATAGATCGCGGCACAGCTACTGAAGCTTTCTTT
CASSIDRGTATEAFF
>TRBJ1-1|TRBV15|.|.
TGTGCCACCAGCAGAGTAGGGAACACTGAAGCTTTCTTT
CATSRVGNTEAFF
>TRBJ2-5|TRBV6-1|.|.
TGTGCCAGCAGTGAAGGGGTGGGAGAGGAAGAGACCCAGTACTTC
CASSEGVGEEETQYF
>TRBJ2-5|TRBV19|TRBD1|.
TGTGCCAGTAGTAAGGGAGAAACAGGGGTCGGGGAGACCCAGTACTTC
CASSKGETGVGETQYF
>TRBJ1-5|TRBV5-1|.|.
TGCGCCCCCGGGGGGAATCATCAGCCCCAGCATTTT
CAPGGNHQPQHF
>TRBJ1-1|TRBV5-1|.|.
TGCGCCAGCAGCTTGGCCCCGAAAGGGGGCACTGAAGCTTTCTTT
CASSLAPKGGTEAFF
>TRBJ2-7|TRBV6-5|.|.
TGTGCCAGCAGTTCCTCCTGGGGCCCTAATGAGCAGTACTTC
CASSSSWGPNEQYF
>TRBJ1-2|TRBV15|.|.
TGTGCCACCAGCAGAGATACTACGGGTACGAGGGGCTACACCTTC
CATSRDTTGTRGYTF
>TRBJ2-3|TRBV19|.|once
TGTGCCAGTAGTAAGGGGAATGTTAGGCCAGATACGCAGTATTTT
CASSKGNVRPDTQYF
>TRBJ2-6|TRBV28|.|.
TGTGCCATCGGAGCTGGGGCCAACGTCCTGACTTTC
CAIGAGANVLTF
>TRBJ1-1|TRBV10-1|.|.
TGCGCCAGCAGTGGGACCACGGACGGGAACACTGAAGCTTTCTTT
CASSGTTDGNTEAFF
>TRBJ2-5|TRBV7-6|TRBD2|.
TGTGCCAGCAGCTATCTTAGCTGGACTAGCGGGGGGGCCCTCCGGGAGACCCAGTACTTC
CASSYLSWTSGGALRETQYF
>TRBJ2-3|TRBV7-9|.|.
TGTGCCAGCAGCTCCACTAGCAAAGATACGCAGTATTTT
CASSSTSKDTQYF
>TRBJ2-7|TRBV19|.|.
TGTGCCAGTAGTGGGGGATACGAGCAGTACTTC
CASSGGYEQYF
>TRBJ2-1|TRBV11-2|TRBD2|.
TGTGCCAGCAGCCCATCTAGCGGGGGGGCTGGAGAGCAGTTCTTC
CASSPSSGGAGEQFF
>TRBJ1-2|TRBV29-1|.|.
TGCAGCGTTGAAGATCCGACTGTCCGGGACGCAGCTAACTATGGCTACACCTTC
CSVEDPTVRDAANYGYTF
>TRBJ1-2|TRBV27|.|.
TGTGCCAGCAGCAAGGACGGACAGCTCTATGGCTACACCTTC
CASSKDGQLYGYTF
>TRBJ1-2|TRBV7-8|TRBD1|.
TGTGCCAGCAGCTTAGCAAGGACAGGGGACTATGGCTACACCTTC
CASSLARTGDYGYTF
>TRBJ2-7|TRBV5-5|.|.
TGTGCCAGCAGCTCCCCCCTAGGCCACGAGCAGTACTTC
CASSSPLGHEQYF
>TRBJ1-1|TRBV12-3/TRBV12-4|.|.
TGTGCCAGCAGTTTCCGGCCCAACACTGAAGCTTTCTTT
CASSFRPNTEAFF
>TRBJ2-2|TRBV15|.|once
TGTGCCACCAGCAGAGTTCAGAACACCGGGGAGCTGTTTTTT
CATSRVQNTGELFF
>TRBJ1-1|TRBV5-5|TRBD1|.
TGTGCCAGCGGACGACAGGGGAAAAATTTGAACACTGAAGCTTTCTTT
CASGRQGKNLNTEAFF
>TRBJ2-3|TRBV29-1|TRBD1|.
TGCAGCGTCCTAGCCGGGACAGGACCTTTATTCACAGATACGCAGTATTTT
CSVLAGTGPLFTDTQYF
>TRBJ1-1|TRBV6-2/TRBV6-3|.|once
TGTGCCAGCAGTACAGGCCTTATGAACACTGAAGCTTTCTTT
CASSTGLMNTEAFF
>TRBJ1-1|TRBV6-5|.|.
TGTGCCAGCAGTTACTCGAGGAGATCGAACACTGAAGCTTTCTTT
CASSYSRRSNTEAFF
>TRBJ2-7|TRBV10-3|.|.
TGTGCCATCAGGGAGGGGGGACTGTACTTC
CAIREGGLYF
>TRBJ1-1|TRBV9|.|.
TGTGCCAGCAGCCGAGGGGATCCCGGCGCTGAAGCTTTCTTT
CASSRGDPGAEAFF